One and the same sample provided the 4 T cell receptor beta chains below, sequenced in a study of human T cells and chemical hapten exposure. One entry per CDR3 protein, called by TCRdb with MiXCR from the RACE reads. The sample lists tens of thousands of distinct CDR3 sequences, 11% occurring once. As to time point: patch test 3, about 24 weeks after DPC sensitization. Treatment reported: therapeutic diphenylcyclopropenone sensitization with weekly scalp DPC. Sequencing used whole blood, obtained in connection with sensitization to the hapten diphenylcyclopropenone (DPC). Receptors were obtained from a woman aged 25 to 45 with alopecia areata. Some clones in this sample may be carry-over from other donors' samples.

Notes on this clonotype: A read error may explain this, as a much larger clone is one base away. J is TRBJ1-2 and V is TRBV30, with TRBD1 as a possible D gene (6 bases). Germline assignment: CDR1 GTSNPN and CDR2 SVGIG (reference sequence). Trimming took 2 bases from V and 7 from J, leaving 14 bases between them. This CDR3 has 13 residues. The CDR3 DNA reads as TGTGCCTGGAGTCCCGGACAGATCCCTGGCTACACCTTC. Residues: CAWSPGQIPGYTF.

The table lists this clonotype with many counts. The gene calls are TRBV7-3 and TRBJ1-1; 9 nucleotides match TRBD1. Germline loops: CDR1 SGHTA, CDR2 FQGTGA. This CDR3 is 13 amino acids long. V dropped 2 bases and J dropped 8; count of bases not matched to a gene: 3. CDR3 sequence: CASSLGTGLEAFF. The CDR3 nucleotides read TGTGCCAGCAGCTTAGGGACAGGGCTCGAAGCTTTCTTT.

This clonotype occurred many times. CDR3 nucleotide sequence: TGTGCCAGCTCACGGAGGACAGAAGCGAACACTGAAGCTTTCTTT. This sequence encodes CASSRRTEANTEAFF. The V gene is TRBV18, the J gene TRBJ1-1; D might be TRBD1 (6 bases). Between the trimmed V and J ends, which lost 4 bases and 1 base, there was a span of 13 bases. Looked up from germline, CDR1 is KGHSH and CDR2 is LQKENI. This CDR3 region has 15 residues.

The CDR3, as DNA: TGCAGCGTTGACGACAGGGCAAATTACGAGCAGTACGTC. Its translation: CSVDDRANYEQYV. The chain is built from TRBV29-1 and TRBJ2-7; 7 bases map to TRBD1. V shed 3 bases and J 4 bases; nucleotides not matched to a gene: 6. Germline values: CDR1 SQVTM, CDR2 ANQGSEA. The CDR3 has 13 residues.